The rows below give T cell receptor beta chains drawn from one sample of a study of post-analysis software for immune sequencing data. MiXCR, applied by TCRdb to the PCR reads, yields one record per CDR3 protein. The sample holds 450,000 to 650,000 distinct CDR3 sequences, about 40% seen once. Material: blood. These TCRs come from a girl between 10 and 17 years old with multiple sclerosis. Both conserved end residues are part of each CDR3. The D gene is left open where the match is weak. Clone size is shown for a subset of rows, as once, few, many or a class of expanded clone.

.	TRBV20-1	.	TRBJ1-2	TGCAGTACATATGGGGGGAACTATGGCTACACCTTC	CSTYGGNYGYTF
TRBD1	TRBV6-1	.	TRBJ1-5	TGTGCCAGCAGGCCCGGGACAGGGGGCGCGAACAATCAGCCCCAGCATTTT	CASRPGTGGANNQPQHF
.	TRBV10-3	.	TRBJ1-1	TGTGCCATCAGTGAGACCTGGGGGCTAGGAGGGAACACTGAAGCTTTCTTT	CAISETWGLGGNTEAFF
TRBD1	TRBV20-1	few	TRBJ2-7	TGCAGTGCTAGTAGGGGACAGATCTCCTACGAGCAGTACTTC	CSASRGQISYEQYF
TRBD1	TRBV6-5	.	TRBJ2-2	TGTGCCAGCAGTTACTCGAAGGTGGCGGTACAGGGGGCCCCCGGGGAGCTGTTTTTT	CASSYSKVAVQGAPGELFF
.	TRBV7-2	.	TRBJ2-3	TGTGCCAGCAGCCAGCTTTATACGCAGTATTTT	CASSQLYTQYF
TRBD1	TRBV14	few	TRBJ2-1	TGTGCCAGCAGCCAGAGCCCCCGGGACAGCGGTAGAGGGCAGTTCTTC	CASSQSPRDSGRGQFF
.	TRBV5-1	.	TRBJ1-4	TGCGCCAGCAGCTTGGAATGGGCGGGTAATGAAAAACTGTTTTTT	CASSLEWAGNEKLFF
TRBD1	TRBV7-9	once	TRBJ2-3	TGTGCCAGCAGCTTTGGACAGGCCCGTAGCACAGATACACAGTATTTT	CASSFGQARSTDTQYF
TRBD2	TRBV9	once	TRBJ2-7	TGTGCCAGCAGCGCTAGCGGATCCAACTACGAGCAGTACTTC	CASSASGSNYEQYF
TRBD1	TRBV10-3	many	TRBJ1-1	TGTGCCATCAGTGACCAGGGGGCAGGCGGAACTGAAGCTTTCTTT	CAISDQGAGGTEAFF
.	TRBV20-1	.	TRBJ1-2	TGCAGTGCTAGAGACCCCTTGACGGTCTCCTATGGCTACACCTTC	CSARDPLTVSYGYTF
.	TRBV5-1	once	TRBJ2-3	TGCGCCAGCAGCTTGCAACTAGCCTCTAGCACAGATACGCAGTATTTT	CASSLQLASSTDTQYF
.	TRBV29-1	once	TRBJ2-7	TGCAGCGCCAATTCCGGACAGTACGAGCAGTACTTC	CSANSGQYEQYF
TRBD2	TRBV6-4	.	TRBJ2-3	TGTGCCAGCAGTGCACTAGCGGGAGTAGCAGATACGCAGTATTTT	CASSALAGVADTQYF
.	TRBV20-1	few	TRBJ2-5	TGCAGTGCTAGAGATCCCCACTCCACCCGACAGCAAGAGACCCAGTACTTC	CSARDPHSTRQQETQYF
.	TRBV5-1	.	TRBJ1-5	TGCGCCAGCAGCTTGGAGGGGAACGGAAATCAGCCCCAGCATTTT	CASSLEGNGNQPQHF
TRBD1	TRBV10-3	.	TRBJ1-2	TGTGCCATCAGTGCCTTAGACAGGGGTCCGGACGGCTACACCTTC	CAISALDRGPDGYTF
.	TRBV12-3/TRBV12-4	.	TRBJ1-2	TGTGCCAGCAGTTTGGGGTGTGGCTACACCTTC	CASSLGCGYTF